This T cell receptor beta chain is from a study of T cells in Graves' hyperthyroidism and ophthalmopathy. The CDR3 spans 12 residues. The V and J ends lost 6 bases and 9 bases respectively, with 15 bases between them. Germline V gene sequence: CDR1 MNHEY, CDR2 SMNVEV (reference sequence). Exclusions: uncontrolled infection, other autoimmune disease, pregnancy, lactation. This clonotype was detected ten times or more. What it binds is unknown. Amplification yielded TCR beta CDR3 regions, with RNA transcripts as the source. A first-round RT-PCR of the TCR CDR3 used the HTBI primer set. Each CDR3 protein gets one entry after TCRdb re-called the multiplex PCR reads with MiXCR. The table has about 350,000 distinct CDR3 sequences, 15% to 20% seen once; the top ten hold 15% to 18%. Study observations and caveats: Blood held most thyroid clonotypes expanded above 0.001 frequency.

The clonotype was recovered from a woman aged 40 to 50 with Graves' ophthalmopathy. The J gene is TRBJ2-7, the V gene TRBV27; D gene ambiguous. Sample: blood. The CDR3 region is CASRTRTSRQYF. CDR3 sequence (DNA): TGTGCCAGCAGAACCCGGACCAGTCGGCAGTACTTC.